Each of the 26 T cell receptor beta chains below was sequenced from the same sample in a study of cytomegalovirus exposure and HLA in healthy donors. The study ran its PCR with 60 Vbeta and 13 Jbeta primers. Here immunoSEQ multiplex PCR was the method, and the copy in TCRdb shows in-frame clones only, minus some. The sample shows over 150,000 clones, 70% to 80% of them seen only once. The specimen sequenced was PBMCs. The source is a girl aged 10 to 17 in good health and CMV-seropositive.

The J gene is TRBJ1-6, the V gene TRBV7-2; maybe TRBD1 (6 bases). Germline V CDR1 and CDR2: SGHTA, FQGNSA. Trimming removed 4 bases from V and 7 bases from J, with 14 bases in between. The CDR3 consists of 15 residues. CDR3 sequence reads: CASSSRGGENSPLHF. The CDR3, as DNA: TGTGCCAGCAGCTCCAGGGGTGGGGAAAATTCACCCCTCCACTTT. The full variable domain, completed using reference TRBV7-2 and TRBJ1-6, is GAGVSQSPSNKVTEKGKDVELRCDPISGHTALYWYRQSLGQGLEFLIYFQGNSAPDKSGLPSDRFSAERTGGSVSTLTIQRTQQEDSAVYLCASSSRGGENSPLHFGNGTRLTVT.

This clone was recorded only once. V is TRBV7-6 and J is TRBJ2-1, with D maybe TRBD1 (6 bases). Per the germline V gene, CDR1 is SGHVS and CDR2 is FNYEAQ. This CDR3 has 15 amino acids. V gave up 4 bases and J gave up 3 bases, with 13 bases separating them. The chain's CDR3 is CASSSGTNGYNEQFF. Written as DNA, the CDR3 is TGTGCCAGCAGCTCGGGGACAAACGGCTACAATGAGCAGTTCTTC.

The chain recombines TRBV5-1 with TRBJ1-6; 8 nucleotides line up with TRBD1. With V trimmed by 4 bases and J by 11 bases, 5 bases remained unmatched. CDR3 length: 13 amino acids. CDR1 SGHRS and CDR2 YFSETQ come from the germline V gene. This CDR3 is CASSRTGQAPLHF. The DNA of the CDR3 is TGCGCCAGCAGCAGGACAGGGCAGGCACCCCTCCACTTT.

V is TRBV5-6 and J is TRBJ2-6, with TRBD1 matching 11 bases. With 3 bases clipped from V and 2 bases from J, the junction kept 1 base outside the gene matches. Germline V gives CDR1 SGHDT, CDR2 YYEEEE. There are 16 residues in the CDR3. The CDR3 DNA reads TGTGCCAGCAGCTGGACAGGGGGCACTGGGGCCAACGTCCTGACTTTC. Translation: CASSWTGGTGANVLTF.

The chain couples TRBV11-2 to TRBJ1-2; 8 bases are shared with TRBD1. The CDR3 has 13 residues. Germline assignment: CDR1 SGHAT and CDR2 FQNNGV. Unmatched junction bases numbered 6, after V lost 6 bases and J lost 6 bases. As DNA, the CDR3 is TGTGCCAGCAGACCAACAGGGGGTCATGGCTACACCTTC. Translated: CASRPTGGHGYTF.

The V and J genes are TRBV2 and TRBJ1-4; D is perhaps TRBD1 (5 bases). The germline gives CDR1 SNHLY, CDR2 FYNNEI. The germline V and J ends were trimmed by 4 bases and 10 bases, with 10 bases remaining between them. CDR3 length equals 12 residues. DNA of the CDR3: TGTGCCAGCAGTGTCGTGGGGGGAAAACTGTTTTTT. This codes for CASSVVGGKLFF. Combining the CDR3 with reference TRBV2 and TRBJ1-4 gives the whole variable domain EPEVTQTPSHQVTQMGQEVILRCVPISNHLYFYWYRQILGQKVEFLVSFYNNEISEKSEIFDDQFSVERPDGSNFTLKIRSTKLEDSAMYFCASSVVGGKLFFGSGTQLSVL.

This rearrangement joins TRBV7-2 to TRBJ2-7, with a tentative D call TRBD2 (5 bases). Trimming shortened V by 0 bases and J by 7 bases, and 13 bases separated the two germline ends. Germline V gene sequence: CDR1 SGHTA, CDR2 FQGNSA. This CDR3 is built from 14 residues. The CDR3 region has the DNA TGTGCCAGCAGCTTAGCGAGGGCAGTTGGGGAGCAGTACTTC. This gives the protein CASSLARAVGEQYF.

This chain joins TRBV6-1 and TRBJ2-4; TRBD1 matches at 8 bases. Trimming removed 1 base from V and 4 bases from J; junction bases left unmatched: 6. Germline CDR1 MNHNS, CDR2 SASEGT. CDR3 length: 16 amino acids. The CDR3 DNA is TGTGCCAGCAGTGAAGTAGGACAGGGAGGTAAAAACATTCAGTACTTC. It is translated as CASSEVGQGGKNIQYF.

This sequence joins TRBV19 and TRBJ1-1; D possibly corresponds to TRBD1 (5 bases). CDR1 and CDR2 (germline): LNHDA, SQIVND (reference sequence). The CDR3 is made up of 12 amino acids. V shed 3 bases and J shed 7 bases, with 9 bases lying between them. The CDR3 DNA is TGTGCCAGTAGTATTCCGACAGTTGAAGCTTTCTTT. Protein sequence: CASSIPTVEAFF. The full variable domain, completed using reference TRBV19 and TRBJ1-1, is DGGITQSPKYLFRKEGQNVTLSCEQNLNHDAMYWYRQDPGQGLRLIYYSQIVNDFQKGDIAEGYSVSREKKESFPLTVTSAQKNPTAFYLCASSIPTVEAFFGQGTRLTVV.

This clone was seen only a few times. This chain uses TRBV5-1 with TRBJ2-3, with D perhaps TRBD1 (5 bases). Germline V gene data show CDR1 as SGHRS and CDR2 as YFSETQ. Trimming took 0 bases from V and 0 from J, leaving 20 bases between them. This CDR3 is 19 amino acids long. CDR3 coding DNA: TGCGCCAGCAGCTTGGAGGGGATTCACGTTCCTCCTAGCACAGATACGCAGTATTTT. This gives the protein CASSLEGIHVPPSTDTQYF.

CDR3 in DNA: TGTGCCAGCAGCTTGGAGGGGTTGGGAGAGACCCAGTACTTC. It specifies CASSLEGLGETQYF. The V call is TRBV5-5, the J call TRBJ2-5, with TRBD1 as a possible D gene (5 bases). This CDR3 is built from 14 residues. V lost 0 bases and J lost 4, with 10 bases in between. Per germline, CDR1 SGHKS and CDR2 YYEKEE (reference sequence).

The count of this clone is one. This chain links TRBV18 with TRBJ1-3, with D maybe TRBD1 (6 bases). The CDR3 is made up of 16 amino acids. V was shortened by 5 bases and J by 4 bases, with 18 bases between the two germline ends. The germline CDR1 and CDR2 sequences are KGHSH and LQKENI. The CDR3 region has the DNA TGTGCCAGCTCAACACAATCCGGGACAAAGGGAAACACCATATATTTT. Amino acid sequence: CASSTQSGTKGNTIYF.

This chain uses TRBV7-8 with TRBJ1-5, with TRBD1 matching 8 bases. Germline V CDR1 and CDR2: SGHVS, FQNEAQ. V was pared by 5 bases and J by 11 bases, with 8 bases of the junction left unmatched. CDR3 length: 13 residues. The CDR3 spells CASSQGAGGSQHF. Here the CDR3 DNA reads TGTGCCAGCAGCCAGGGGGCAGGTGGGTCCCAGCATTTT.

This chain uses TRBV29-1 with TRBJ2-5, with 9 bases lining up with TRBD1. The CDR3 contains 14 residues. Germline CDR1 and CDR2: SQVTM and ANQGSEA. The V gene end was trimmed by 7 bases and the J gene end by 3 bases; junction bases not matched to a gene: 9. CDR3 sequence (DNA): TGCAGCGCGAGTCGGACAGGGGTGGAAGAGACCCAGTACTTC. Translated: CSASRTGVEETQYF.

J is TRBJ1-2 and V is TRBV4-1; TRBD1 is a possible D gene (6 bases). CDR1 is MGHRA and CDR2 is YSYEKL in the germline V gene. Trimming left V 3 bases short and J 2 bases short, with 16 bases between. The CDR3 runs 16 residues. CDR3 in DNA: TGCGCCAGCAGCCAGTTGGTACGGGACAAGAACTATGGCTACACCTTC. Translated, it gives CASSQLVRDKNYGYTF.

The chain carries TRBV5-4 and TRBJ2-1; TRBD2 matches at 8 bases. Germline CDR1 SGHNT, CDR2 YYREEE (reference sequence). CDR3 length: 15 residues. V shed 3 bases and J 0 bases; nucleotides not matched to a gene: 2. This CDR3 is CASSYSGISYNEQFF. The CDR3 DNA reads TGTGCCAGCAGCTATAGCGGGATCTCCTACAATGAGCAGTTCTTC.

This clone has a single count. The CDR3 is CASILVSEQFF. CDR3 DNA sequence: TGTGCCAGCATCCTTGTTTCTGAGCAGTTCTTC. This chain uses TRBV7-9 with TRBJ2-1; D is ambiguous. Trimming cost V 7 bases and J 9 bases, with 10 bases left between them. This CDR3 has 11 residues. Germline V gene lookup returns CDR1 SEHNR and CDR2 FQNEAQ (reference sequence).

The rearrangement links TRBV5-6 to TRBJ2-7; TRBD1 agrees at 12 bases. This CDR3 has 15 amino acids. V lost 4 bases, J lost 3 bases, and 5 bases stayed unmatched. Germline CDR1 and CDR2: SGHDT and YYEEEE. CDR3 bases: TGTGCCAGCAGCCTGGGACAGGGGGCTGTCTACGAGCAGTACTTC. This translates into CASSLGQGAVYEQYF.

The V call is TRBV5-4, the J call TRBJ2-1; 11 positions agree with TRBD2. J gave up 5 bases and V 0 bases, and 4 bases lay outside the gene matches. Germline V gene sequence: CDR1 SGHNT, CDR2 YYREEE (reference sequence). This CDR3 contains 16 residues. CDR3 nucleotide sequence: TGTGCCAGCAGCTTGGTGGCTAGCGGGGGGCACAATGAGCAGTTCTTC. It translates to CASSLVASGGHNEQFF.

This clone has just one count. The rearrangement uses TRBV2 and TRBJ1-2, with TRBD1 matching 11 bases. The CDR3 runs to 13 residues. Trimming at V came to 6 bases and at J to 7 bases, leaving 4 bases not matched to a gene. Germline V gene data show CDR1 as SNHLY and CDR2 as FYNNEI. The CDR3 coding sequence is TGTGCCAGCAGGGGACAGGGGGAATTTGGCTACACCTTC. Protein sequence: CASRGQGEFGYTF. Looking up the rest from reference TRBV2 and TRBJ1-2 gives the full variable domain: EPEVTQTPSHQVTQMGQEVILRCVPISNHLYFYWYRQILGQKVEFLVSFYNNEISEKSEIFDDQFSVERPDGSNFTLKIRSTKLEDSAMYFCASRGQGEFGYTFGSGTRLTVV.

On this clone itself: Lacking the conserved final phenylalanine or tryptophan, this CDR3 likely reflects a read error. J is TRBJ1-3 and V is TRBV5-6; D possibly corresponds to TRBD1 (5 bases). V lost 4 bases and J 6 bases, leaving 17 bases between the germline ends. CDR3 size: 15 residues. In germline, CDR1 is SGHDT, CDR2 YYEEEE. The CDR3 protein is CASSKKSGGANTIYL. CDR3 in DNA: TGTGCCAGCAGCAAAAAATCCGGGGGAGCAAACACCATATATCTT.

The V call is TRBV5-4, the J call TRBJ2-4; perhaps TRBD1 as D (7 bases). Germline V CDR1 and CDR2: SGHNT, YYREEE (reference sequence). The CDR3 has 16 amino acids. V dropped 5 bases and J dropped 1 base, with 16 bases sitting between them. CDR3 sequence (DNA): TGTGCCAGCAGTCTGGAGGGGACAGCGGCCAAAAACATTCAGTACTTC. Translating it yields CASSLEGTAAKNIQYF.

In regard to this clone: The junction shows a germline mismatch at one end, possibly a read error. The chain carries TRBV6-1 and TRBJ2-1; 12 nucleotides agree with TRBD1. The CDR3 length is 14 residues. Germline V gene data show CDR1 as MNHNS and CDR2 as SASEGT. CDR3 sequence (DNA): TGTGCCAGCAGTGGCCGGGACAGGGGGCGCCTATATCTCTTC. This encodes CASSGRDRGRLYLF.

This chain connects TRBV5-6 to TRBJ2-3; D is possibly TRBD2 (5 bases). Trimming stripped 3 bases from V and 2 bases from J, with 10 bases between. Germline-derived CDR1 and CDR2 are SGHDT and YYEEEE. The CDR3 length is 14 residues. This CDR3 is CASSSGLITDTQYF. The DNA for the CDR3 is TGTGCCAGCAGCTCCGGACTCATCACAGATACGCAGTATTTT.

This chain connects TRBV5-1 to TRBJ1-6; 9 bases are a match to TRBD1. Germline loops: CDR1 SGHRS, CDR2 YFSETQ. V lost 3 bases, J lost 8 bases, and 6 bases stayed unmatched. This CDR3 is built from 15 residues. The CDR3 region is CASSSTGQGYSPLHF. Written as DNA, the CDR3 is TGCGCCAGCAGCTCCACGGGACAGGGATATTCACCCCTCCACTTT.

This clone has only one observation. V gene TRBV27 combines with J gene TRBJ2-5; 7 nucleotides align to TRBD1. This CDR3 spans 15 amino acids. The junction had 6 bases not matched to a gene; V was cut back by 3 bases and J by 2 bases. Germline V gene sequence: CDR1 MNHEY, CDR2 SMNVEV (reference sequence). CDR3 in DNA: TGTGCCAGCAGTTTCCGTGTCAGGGGGCAAGAGACCCAGTACTTC. Translated: CASSFRVRGQETQYF.